This T cell receptor beta chain was recorded in a study of T cell responses to AZD1222 COVID-19 vaccine. General study findings and limits: Of the AZD1222 recipients, only 5 or 6 were seropositive at baseline. At 160-218 and 743-854, vaccine-associated CD4 TCRs were dominant, and they spanned spike. Donors were mostly white British, more females; clonal diversity possibly underestimated. Close to half of all spike-specific TCRs reportedly target regions of the variants that are unmutated.

This clone was detected a few times. The antigen is undetermined. Clones were sequenced by immunoSEQ multiplex PCR, and TCRdb holds only the in-frame ones, with some missing. The sample lists about 180,000 clones; approximately 94% were seen once. V lost 8 bases, J lost 7 bases, and 12 bases lay in between. Germline assignment: CDR1 MDHEN and CDR2 SYDVKM. The CDR3 has 13 amino acids. The chain employs TRBV28 and TRBJ1-6; tentatively, D is TRBD1 (6 bases). The input for sequencing was peripheral blood, taken 28 days after the second AZD1222 dose. The receptor was isolated from an adult who received the AZD1222 COVID-19 vaccine. The CDR3 loop reads CASLRTGNSPLHF. DNA of the CDR3: TGTGCCAGCCTTAGAACAGGGAATTCACCCCTCCACTTT.